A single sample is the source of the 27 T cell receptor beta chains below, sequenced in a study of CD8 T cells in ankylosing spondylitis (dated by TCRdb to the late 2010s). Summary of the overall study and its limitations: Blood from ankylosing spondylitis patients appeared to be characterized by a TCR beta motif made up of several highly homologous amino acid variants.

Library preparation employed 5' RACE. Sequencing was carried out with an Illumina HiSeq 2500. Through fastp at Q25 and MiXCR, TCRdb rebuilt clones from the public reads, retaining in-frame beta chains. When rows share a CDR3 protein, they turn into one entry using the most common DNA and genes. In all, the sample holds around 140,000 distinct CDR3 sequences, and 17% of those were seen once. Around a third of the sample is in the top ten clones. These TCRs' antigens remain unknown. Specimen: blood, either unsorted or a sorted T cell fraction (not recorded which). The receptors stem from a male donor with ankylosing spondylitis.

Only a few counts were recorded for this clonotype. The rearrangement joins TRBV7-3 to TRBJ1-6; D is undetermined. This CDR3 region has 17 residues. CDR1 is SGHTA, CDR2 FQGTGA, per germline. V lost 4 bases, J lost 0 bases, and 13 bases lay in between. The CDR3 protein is CASSYIRGSSYNSPLHF. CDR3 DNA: TGTGCCAGCAGCTACATCCGGGGATCCTCCTATAATTCACCCCTCCACTTT.

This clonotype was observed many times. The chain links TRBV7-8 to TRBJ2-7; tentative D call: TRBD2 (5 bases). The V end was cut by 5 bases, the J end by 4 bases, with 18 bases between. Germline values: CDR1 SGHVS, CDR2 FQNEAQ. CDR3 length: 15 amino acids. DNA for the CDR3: TGTGCCAGCAGCATAAAACCACCCGGACTTTACGAGCAGTACTTC. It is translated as CASSIKPPGLYEQYF. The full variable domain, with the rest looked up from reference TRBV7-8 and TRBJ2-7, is GAGVSQSPRYKVAKRGQDVALRCDPISGHVSLFWYQQALGQGPEFLTYFQNEAQLDKSGLPSDRFFAERPEGSVSTLKIQRTQQEDSAVYLCASSIKPPGLYEQYFGPGTRLTVT.

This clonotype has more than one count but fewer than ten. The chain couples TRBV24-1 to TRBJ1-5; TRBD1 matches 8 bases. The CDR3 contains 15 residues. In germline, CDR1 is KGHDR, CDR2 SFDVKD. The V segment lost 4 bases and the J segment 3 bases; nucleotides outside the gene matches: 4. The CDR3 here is CATSDRTGNNQPQHF. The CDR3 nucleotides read TGTGCCACCAGTGACCGGACAGGGAACAATCAGCCCCAGCATTTT.

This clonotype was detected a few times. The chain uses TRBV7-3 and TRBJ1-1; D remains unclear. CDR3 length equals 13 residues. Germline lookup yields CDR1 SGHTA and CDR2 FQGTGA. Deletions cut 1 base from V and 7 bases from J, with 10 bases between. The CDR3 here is CASSLMAGLEAFF. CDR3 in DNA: TGTGCCAGCAGCTTAATGGCGGGCCTTGAAGCTTTCTTT.

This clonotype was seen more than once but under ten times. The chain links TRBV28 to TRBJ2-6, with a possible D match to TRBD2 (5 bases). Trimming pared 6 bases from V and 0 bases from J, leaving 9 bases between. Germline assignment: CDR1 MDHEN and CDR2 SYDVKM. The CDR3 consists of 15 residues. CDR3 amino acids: CASRGLRSGANVLTF. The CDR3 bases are TGTGCCAGCAGAGGACTCCGCTCTGGGGCCAACGTCCTGACTTTC.

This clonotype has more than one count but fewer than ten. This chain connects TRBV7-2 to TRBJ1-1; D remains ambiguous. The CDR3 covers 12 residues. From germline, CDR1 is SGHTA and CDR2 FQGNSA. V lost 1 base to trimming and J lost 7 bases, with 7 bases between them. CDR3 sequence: CASSLDSLEAFF. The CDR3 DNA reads TGTGCCAGCAGCTTAGATAGTCTTGAAGCTTTCTTT.

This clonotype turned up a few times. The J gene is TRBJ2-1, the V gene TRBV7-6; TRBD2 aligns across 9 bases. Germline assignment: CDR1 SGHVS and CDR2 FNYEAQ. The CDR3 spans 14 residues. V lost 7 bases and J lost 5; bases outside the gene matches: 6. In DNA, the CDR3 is TGTGCCAGCACCCCGGGACTAGCCCACAATGAGCAGTTCTTC. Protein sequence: CASTPGLAHNEQFF.

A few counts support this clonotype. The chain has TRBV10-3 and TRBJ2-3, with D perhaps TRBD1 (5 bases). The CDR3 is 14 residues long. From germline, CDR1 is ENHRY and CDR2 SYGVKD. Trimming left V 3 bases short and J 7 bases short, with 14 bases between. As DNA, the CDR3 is TGTGCCATCAGTGACCCCGACAGAGGAAATACGCAGTATTTT. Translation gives CAISDPDRGNTQYF.

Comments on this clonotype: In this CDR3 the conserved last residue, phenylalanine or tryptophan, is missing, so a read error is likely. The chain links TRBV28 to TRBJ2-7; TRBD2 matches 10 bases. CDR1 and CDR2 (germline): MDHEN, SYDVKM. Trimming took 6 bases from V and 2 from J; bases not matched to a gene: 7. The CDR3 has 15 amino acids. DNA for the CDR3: TGTGCCAGCAGAGCCCCAGGACTAGCGGCCTACGAGCAGTACTTA. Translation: CASRAPGLAAYEQYL.

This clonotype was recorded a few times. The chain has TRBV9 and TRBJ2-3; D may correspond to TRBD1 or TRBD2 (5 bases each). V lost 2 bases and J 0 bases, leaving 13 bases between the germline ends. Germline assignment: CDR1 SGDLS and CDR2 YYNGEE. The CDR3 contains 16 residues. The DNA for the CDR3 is TGTGCCAGCAGCGTTTCCGGGGCCACTAGCACAGATACGCAGTATTTT. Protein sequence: CASSVSGATSTDTQYF.

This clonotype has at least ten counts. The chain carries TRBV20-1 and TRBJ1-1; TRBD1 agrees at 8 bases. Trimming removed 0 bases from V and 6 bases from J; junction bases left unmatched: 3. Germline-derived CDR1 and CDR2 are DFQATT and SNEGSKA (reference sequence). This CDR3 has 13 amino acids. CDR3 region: CSARDRGRSEAFF. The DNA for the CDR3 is TGCAGTGCTAGAGACAGGGGGCGGTCTGAAGCTTTCTTT.

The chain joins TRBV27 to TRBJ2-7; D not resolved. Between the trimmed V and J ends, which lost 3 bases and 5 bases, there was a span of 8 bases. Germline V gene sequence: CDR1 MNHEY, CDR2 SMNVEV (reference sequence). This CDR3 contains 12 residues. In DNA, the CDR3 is TGTGCCAGCAGTTTGGGGAACAACGAGCAGTACTTC. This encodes CASSLGNNEQYF.

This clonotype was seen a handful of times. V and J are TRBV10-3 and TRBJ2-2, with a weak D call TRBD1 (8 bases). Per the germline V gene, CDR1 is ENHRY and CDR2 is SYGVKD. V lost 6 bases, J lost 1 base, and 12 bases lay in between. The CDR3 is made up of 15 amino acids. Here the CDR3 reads CAISGGTGNTGELFF. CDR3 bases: TGTGCCATCAGCGGGGGGACAGGGAACACCGGGGAGCTGTTTTTT.

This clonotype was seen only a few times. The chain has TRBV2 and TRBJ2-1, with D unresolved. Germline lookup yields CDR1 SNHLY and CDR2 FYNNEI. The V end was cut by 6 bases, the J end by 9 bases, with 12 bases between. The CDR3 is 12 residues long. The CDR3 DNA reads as TGTGCCAGCAGATCGGTATTTGGTGAGCAGTTCTTC. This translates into CASRSVFGEQFF. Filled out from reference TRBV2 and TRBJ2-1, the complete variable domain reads EPEVTQTPSHQVTQMGQEVILRCVPISNHLYFYWYRQILGQKVEFLVSFYNNEISEKSEIFDDQFSVERPDGSNFTLKIRSTKLEDSAMYFCASRSVFGEQFFGPGTRLTVL.

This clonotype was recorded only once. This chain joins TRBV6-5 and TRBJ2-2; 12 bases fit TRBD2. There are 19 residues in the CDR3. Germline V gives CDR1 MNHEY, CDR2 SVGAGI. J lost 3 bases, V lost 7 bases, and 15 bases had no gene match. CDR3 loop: CASTFYRGLAGGYTGELFF. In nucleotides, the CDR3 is TGTGCCAGCACTTTCTATAGAGGGCTAGCGGGAGGGTACACCGGGGAGCTGTTTTTT.

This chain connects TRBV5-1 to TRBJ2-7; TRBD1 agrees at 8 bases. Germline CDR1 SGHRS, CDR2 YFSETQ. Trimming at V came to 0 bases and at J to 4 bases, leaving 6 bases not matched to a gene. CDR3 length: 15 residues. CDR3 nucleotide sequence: TGCGCCAGCAGCTTGGGGACAGGGACATTTTACGAGCAGTACTTC. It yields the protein CASSLGTGTFYEQYF.

CDR3: CASSMGGSHEQYF. The CDR3 DNA sequence: TGTGCCAGCAGCATGGGTGGGTCCCACGAGCAGTACTTC. The chain carries TRBV27 and TRBJ2-7; no clear D. The germline gives CDR1 MNHEY, CDR2 SMNVEV (reference sequence). V lost 6 bases and J 5 bases, leaving 14 bases between the germline ends. There are 13 residues in the CDR3.

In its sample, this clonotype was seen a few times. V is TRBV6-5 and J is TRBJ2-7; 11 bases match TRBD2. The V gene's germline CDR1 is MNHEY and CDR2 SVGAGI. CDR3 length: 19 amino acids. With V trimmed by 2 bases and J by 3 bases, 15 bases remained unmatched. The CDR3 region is CASSYPKELAGAVYYEQYF. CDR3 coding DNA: TGTGCCAGCAGTTACCCAAAAGAACTAGCGGGAGCTGTATACTACGAGCAGTACTTC.

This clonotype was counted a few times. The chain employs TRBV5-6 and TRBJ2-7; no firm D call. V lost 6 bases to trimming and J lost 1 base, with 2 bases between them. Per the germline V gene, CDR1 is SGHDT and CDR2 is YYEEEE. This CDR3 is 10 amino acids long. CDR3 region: CASNSYEQYF. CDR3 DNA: TGTGCCAGCAATTCCTACGAGCAGTACTTC.

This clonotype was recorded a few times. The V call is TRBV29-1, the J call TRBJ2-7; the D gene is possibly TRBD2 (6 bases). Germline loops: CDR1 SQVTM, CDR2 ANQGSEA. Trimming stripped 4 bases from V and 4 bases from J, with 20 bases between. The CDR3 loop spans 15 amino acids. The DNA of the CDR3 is TGCAGCGTTGGTGGCAAAACTTATCGGGGGTACGAGCAGTACTTC. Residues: CSVGGKTYRGYEQYF.

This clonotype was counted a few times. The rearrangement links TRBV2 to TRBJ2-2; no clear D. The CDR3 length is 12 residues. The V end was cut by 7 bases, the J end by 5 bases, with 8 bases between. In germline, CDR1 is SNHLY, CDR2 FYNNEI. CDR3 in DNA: TGTGCCAGCATGGGCAATACCGGGGAGCTGTTTTTT. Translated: CASMGNTGELFF.

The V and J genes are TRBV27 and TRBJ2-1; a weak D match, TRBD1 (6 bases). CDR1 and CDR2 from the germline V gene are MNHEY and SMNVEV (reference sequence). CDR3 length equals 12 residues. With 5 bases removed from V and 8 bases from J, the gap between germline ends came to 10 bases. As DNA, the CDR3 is TGTGCCAGCAGTATCAGACAGGATGAGCAGTTCTTC. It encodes CASSIRQDEQFF.

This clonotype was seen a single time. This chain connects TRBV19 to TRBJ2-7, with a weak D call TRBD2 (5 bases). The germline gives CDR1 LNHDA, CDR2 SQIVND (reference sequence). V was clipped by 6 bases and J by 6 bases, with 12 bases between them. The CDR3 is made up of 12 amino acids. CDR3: CASSGELPEQYF. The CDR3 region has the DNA TGTGCCAGTAGCGGGGAGCTTCCCGAGCAGTACTTC.

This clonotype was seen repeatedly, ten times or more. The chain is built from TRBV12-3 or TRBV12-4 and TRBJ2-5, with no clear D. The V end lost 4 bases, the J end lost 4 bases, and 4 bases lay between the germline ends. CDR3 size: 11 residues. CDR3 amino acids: CASSYTETQYF. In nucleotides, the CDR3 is TGTGCCAGCAGTTACACAGAGACCCAGTACTTC.

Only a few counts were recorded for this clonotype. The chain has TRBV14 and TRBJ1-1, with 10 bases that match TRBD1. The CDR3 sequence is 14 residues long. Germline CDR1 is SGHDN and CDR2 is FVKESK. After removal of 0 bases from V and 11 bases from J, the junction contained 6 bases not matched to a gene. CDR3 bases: TGTGCCAGCAGCCAAGAGGACAGGGGGGCAATGGCTTTCTTT. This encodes CASSQEDRGAMAFF. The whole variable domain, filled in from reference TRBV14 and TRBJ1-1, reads EAGVTQFPSHSVIEKGQTVTLRCDPISGHDNLYWYRRVMGKEIKFLLHFVKESKQDESGMPNNRFLAERTGGTYSTLKVQPAELEDSGVYFCASSQEDRGAMAFFGQGTRLTVV.

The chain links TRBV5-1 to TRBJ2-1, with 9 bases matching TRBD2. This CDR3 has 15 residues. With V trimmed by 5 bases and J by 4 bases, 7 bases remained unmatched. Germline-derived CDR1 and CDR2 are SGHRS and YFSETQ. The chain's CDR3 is CASRTGTSNYNEQFF. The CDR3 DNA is TGCGCCAGCAGAACCGGGACTAGCAATTACAATGAGCAGTTCTTC.

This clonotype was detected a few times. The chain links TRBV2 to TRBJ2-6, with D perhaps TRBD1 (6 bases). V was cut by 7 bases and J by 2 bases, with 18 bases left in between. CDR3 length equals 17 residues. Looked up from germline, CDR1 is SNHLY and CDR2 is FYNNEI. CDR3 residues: CASKRLGQGPGANVLTF. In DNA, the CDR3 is TGTGCCAGCAAAAGGTTAGGTCAGGGGCCTGGGGCCAACGTCCTGACTTTC.